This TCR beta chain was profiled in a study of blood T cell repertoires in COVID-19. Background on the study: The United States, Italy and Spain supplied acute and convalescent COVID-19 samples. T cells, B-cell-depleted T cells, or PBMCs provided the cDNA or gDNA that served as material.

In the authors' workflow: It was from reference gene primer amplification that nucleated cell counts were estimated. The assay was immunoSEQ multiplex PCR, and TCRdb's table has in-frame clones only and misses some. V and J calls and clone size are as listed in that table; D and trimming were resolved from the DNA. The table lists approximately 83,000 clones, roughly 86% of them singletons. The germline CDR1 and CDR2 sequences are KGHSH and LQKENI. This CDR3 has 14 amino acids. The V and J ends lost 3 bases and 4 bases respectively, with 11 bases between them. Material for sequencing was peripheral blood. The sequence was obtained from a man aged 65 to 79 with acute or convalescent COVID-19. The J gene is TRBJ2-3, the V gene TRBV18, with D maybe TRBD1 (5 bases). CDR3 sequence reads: CASSPVDSPDTQYF. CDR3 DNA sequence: TGTGCCAGCTCACCCGTCGACAGCCCAGATACGCAGTATTTT.